Listed below are T cell receptor beta chains from one sample, sequenced in a study of blood T cells in healthy people across ages. A single record per CDR3 protein comes from TCRdb applying MiXCR to the 5' RACE reads. This sample has some 1.6 million distinct CDR3 sequences, with about 32% found just once. Sequencing was performed on blood. Every receptor here comes from a woman aged 25 to 45 in good health. The CDR3 runs from the conserved cysteine through the conserved F or W. D genes are given only for firm matches. Clone size is given for some rows only: seen once, a few or many times, or a class if the clone is expanded.

D gene	V gene	CDR3 length	clone size	J gene	CDR3 protein	CDR3 DNA
-	TRBV4-1	12	few	TRBJ1-4	CASRASNEKLFF	TGCGCCAGTAGGGCCTCTAATGAAAAACTGTTTTTT
-	TRBV11-2	15	-	TRBJ2-5	CASSLRITGQETQYF	TGTGCCAGCAGCTTGAGAATAACAGGCCAAGAGACCCAGTACTTC
TRBD1	TRBV6-6	13	few	TRBJ2-7	CASSYTGGHEQYF	TGTGCCAGCAGTTATACAGGGGGCCACGAGCAGTACTTC
-	TRBV12-3/TRBV12-4	11	few	TRBJ2-1	CASGLTLEQFF	TGTGCCAGCGGTCTAACACTGGAGCAGTTCTTC
TRBD1	TRBV7-9	15	-	TRBJ1-6	CASSSGDSDNSPLHF	TGTGCCAGCAGCTCAGGGGACAGTGATAATTCACCCCTCCACTTT
-	TRBV20-1	15	few	TRBJ2-3	CSAPPWGVGTDTQYF	TGCAGTGCACCACCCTGGGGGGTTGGCACAGATACGCAGTATTTT
TRBD1	TRBV13	14	-	TRBJ2-7	CASSWGQGANEQYF	TGTGCCAGCAGCTGGGGACAGGGGGCGAACGAGCAGTACTTC
-	TRBV3-1	15	-	TRBJ2-5	CASSQAQQVQETQYF	TGTGCCAGCAGCCAGGCCCAGCAGGTACAAGAGACCCAGTACTTC
-	TRBV10-3	18	few	TRBJ2-3	CAISESTRGSLLANTQYF	TGTGCCATCAGTGAGTCAACGCGGGGCTCGCTCCTGGCGAATACGCAGTATTTT
TRBD2	TRBV9	16	few	TRBJ2-7	CASSAGGLAEGYEQYF	TGTGCCAGCAGCGCCGGGGGACTAGCGGAGGGGTACGAGCAGTACTTC
TRBD2	TRBV29-1	16	-	TRBJ2-1	CSVVPPSGGAYNEQFF	TGCAGCGTTGTCCCGCCTAGCGGGGGGGCTTACAATGAGCAGTTCTTC
TRBD1	TRBV11-2	15	-	TRBJ1-1	CASSSLTGGKTEAFF	TGTGCCAGCAGCTCCCTGACAGGGGGCAAGACTGAAGCTTTCTTT
-	TRBV27	14	few	TRBJ2-1	CASSLLETDNEQFF	TGTGCCAGCAGTTTACTAGAAACCGACAATGAGCAGTTCTTC
TRBD2	TRBV20-1	15	-	TRBJ2-7	CSAGTSGGVNNEQYF	TGCAGTGCTGGGACTAGCGGGGGGGTTAATAACGAGCAGTACTTC
TRBD2	TRBV5-1	15	-	TRBJ2-1	CASSRERGGYNEQFF	TGCGCCAGCAGCAGAGAGCGGGGGGGCTACAATGAGCAGTTCTTC
TRBD1	TRBV7-6	14	-	TRBJ1-2	CASSPGQDRYGYTF	TGTGCCAGCAGCCCGGGACAGGACCGCTATGGCTACACCTTC
-	TRBV10-3	14	-	TRBJ2-2	CAIRGTENTGELFF	TGTGCCATCCGGGGGACGGAGAACACCGGGGAGCTGTTTTTT
TRBD2	TRBV28	20	-	TRBJ2-3	CASSPWTSGRAGMRTDTQYF	TGTGCCAGCAGTCCCTGGACTAGCGGGAGGGCCGGGATGCGCACAGATACGCAGTATTTT
-	TRBV7-8	14	few	TRBJ1-6	CASSLVSSNSPLHF	TGTGCCAGCAGCTTAGTTAGCAGTAATTCACCCCTCCACTTT
-	TRBV6-2/TRBV6-3	15	-	TRBJ1-1	CASSYFQGRSTEAFF	TGTGCCAGCAGTTACTTTCAGGGGAGGAGCACTGAAGCTTTCTTT
-	TRBV9	13	-	TRBJ2-1	CASSEGGGTEQFF	TGTGCCAGCAGCGAGGGGGGAGGGACTGAGCAGTTCTTC
-	TRBV10-3	15	-	TRBJ2-3	CAISSERGGTDTQYF	TGTGCCATCAGTAGTGAAAGGGGGGGAACAGATACGCAGTATTTT
TRBD2	TRBV24-1	15	-	TRBJ2-7	CATSDSGGSSYEQYF	TGTGCCACCAGTGACAGCGGGGGTAGCTCCTACGAGCAGTACTTC
-	TRBV6-1	13	-	TRBJ1-5	CASSPNKIGTQHF	TGTGCCAGCAGCCCTAACAAGATTGGGACCCAGCATTTT
TRBD2	TRBV28	16	few	TRBJ2-7	CASSALPGGAYYEQYF	TGTGCCAGCAGTGCCCTTCCGGGAGGAGCCTACTACGAGCAGTACTTC
-	TRBV20-1	14	-	TRBJ1-6	CSARAAGPNSPLHF	TGCAGTGCTAGAGCAGCAGGGCCCAATTCACCCCTCCACTTT
-	TRBV7-3	14	many	TRBJ2-3	CASSLTIDTDTQYF	TGTGCCAGCAGCTTAACCATCGACACAGATACGCAGTATTTT
-	TRBV7-3	14	once	TRBJ2-1	CASSSDLRVNEQFF	TGTGCCAGCAGCTCAGATCTTCGGGTTAATGAGCAGTTCTTC
-	TRBV5-1	15	-	TRBJ2-7	CASSPISAGGDEQYF	TGCGCCAGCAGCCCCATTTCGGCCGGAGGGGACGAGCAGTACTTC
TRBD1	TRBV3-1	16	-	TRBJ1-4	CASSLSTGTGGEKLFF	TGTGCCAGCAGCCTTTCGACCGGGACAGGTGGCGAAAAACTGTTTTTT
TRBD1	TRBV29-1	13	many	TRBJ2-7	CSVRPTGVNEQYF	TGCAGCGTGCGCCCCACAGGGGTAAACGAGCAGTACTTC
-	TRBV5-1	15	few	TRBJ1-4	CASSLTGTGGLKLFF	TGCGCCAGCAGCTTAACCGGGACGGGAGGTCTAAAACTGTTTTTT
-	TRBV27	13	-	TRBJ1-2	CAGRRASDYGYTF	TGTGCCGGCCGGAGGGCCTCAGACTATGGCTACACCTTC
TRBD2	TRBV7-3	14	-	TRBJ2-1	CASSKAGTYNEQFF	TGTGCCAGCAGCAAAGCGGGAACGTACAATGAGCAGTTCTTC
TRBD2	TRBV7-9	17	-	TRBJ2-7	CASSLTSSGGFSYEQYF	TGTGCCAGCAGCTTAACCTCTAGCGGGGGTTTCTCCTACGAGCAGTACTTC
TRBD1	TRBV4-1	16	-	TRBJ1-2	CASSLTLLYRTGGYTF	TGCGCCAGCAGCCTCACCCTGTTATACCGGACAGGTGGCTACACCTTC
-	TRBV4-1	14	few	TRBJ2-7	CASSQSRGTYEQYF	TGCGCCAGCAGCCAATCCCGGGGCACCTACGAGCAGTACTTC
-	TRBV13	14	-	TRBJ1-1	CASSSTIFVPEAFF	TGTGCCAGCAGCTCCACGATTTTCGTGCCTGAAGCTTTCTTT
-	TRBV29-1	15	-	TRBJ2-3	CSVRGRRKSADTQYF	TGCAGCGTTAGGGGTAGGCGAAAGAGTGCAGATACGCAGTATTTT
TRBD2	TRBV30	13	-	TRBJ2-3	CAWSERGGDTQYF	TGTGCCTGGTCCGAACGGGGAGGGGATACGCAGTATTTT
-	TRBV10-3	13	-	TRBJ2-1	CAINLQEYNEQFF	TGTGCCATCAACCTACAGGAATACAATGAGCAGTTCTTC
-	TRBV5-1	15	many	TRBJ2-1	CASNTGGSGRNEQFF	TGCGCCAGCAACACCGGGGGTAGCGGACGCAATGAGCAGTTCTTC
TRBD2	TRBV20-1	16	few	TRBJ2-5	CSARGAGGGAPETQYF	TGCAGTGCTAGAGGAGCTGGCGGGGGGGCCCCAGAGACCCAGTACTTC
-	TRBV5-1	14	-	TRBJ2-3	CASSLDQGSSTQYF	TGCGCCAGCAGCTTGGATCAGGGTAGTAGCACGCAGTATTTT
-	TRBV7-9	14	-	TRBJ2-7	CASSLAELRYEQYF	TGTGCCAGCAGCTTAGCGGAGTTAAGGTACGAGCAGTACTTC
TRBD2	TRBV2	13	few	TRBJ2-7	CASRVAGEYEQYF	TGTGCCAGCAGGGTAGCGGGAGAATACGAGCAGTACTTC
-	TRBV3-1	17	few	TRBJ2-5	CASSRRWAGTSQETQYF	TGTGCCAGCAGCCGAAGATGGGCCGGGACTTCCCAAGAGACCCAGTACTTC
-	TRBV20-1	14	few	TRBJ1-6	CSATPQNYNSPLHF	TGCAGTGCCACTCCCCAGAATTATAATTCACCCCTCCACTTT
TRBD2	TRBV7-9	15	-	TRBJ2-1	CASSLARAGVNEQFF	TGTGCCAGCAGCTTAGCGCGGGCGGGGGTCAATGAGCAGTTCTTC
-	TRBV4-1	13	many	TRBJ2-1	CASSQERHNEQFF	TGCGCCAGCAGCCAAGAACGGCACAATGAGCAGTTCTTC
TRBD1	TRBV5-1	15	few	TRBJ2-1	CASSLETGPLGEQFF	TGCGCCAGCAGCTTGGAGACAGGGCCTCTGGGTGAGCAGTTCTTC
-	TRBV29-1	12	-	TRBJ1-2	CSVPNFSRGYTF	TGCAGCGTGCCAAACTTCTCCCGGGGCTACACCTTC
-	TRBV21-1	17	-	TRBJ1-2	CASIMRDRFHPSYGYTF	TGTGCCAGCATCATGAGGGACAGGTTCCACCCGAGCTATGGCTACACCTTC
-	TRBV6-2/TRBV6-3	15	many	TRBJ1-1	CASTDKRGLGGVAFF	TGTGCCAGCACTGACAAGCGGGGGCTTGGAGGGGTGGCTTTCTTT
TRBD1	TRBV5-1	17	few	TRBJ1-2	CASSLGVSGQGIFGYTF	TGCGCCAGCAGCTTGGGCGTTTCGGGACAGGGTATTTTTGGCTACACCTTC
-	TRBV9	17	-	TRBJ1-2	CASSVASDGPTNYGYTF	TGTGCCAGCAGCGTAGCTTCGGACGGACCTACTAACTATGGCTACACCTTC
TRBD1	TRBV5-1	17	-	TRBJ1-3	CASSRFGQDGTGNTIYF	TGCGCCAGCAGCCGATTTGGACAGGATGGTACTGGAAACACCATATATTTT
-	TRBV9	14	-	TRBJ2-7	CASQADHGAYEQYF	TGTGCCTCCCAGGCGGACCACGGAGCCTACGAGCAGTACTTC
-	TRBV6-4	13	-	TRBJ1-2	CASSDSFGYGYTF	TGTGCCAGCAGTGACAGCTTTGGGTATGGCTACACCTTC
-	TRBV2	15	-	TRBJ2-1	CASRGIFGHHNEQFF	TGTGCCAGCAGGGGGATCTTTGGGCATCACAATGAGCAGTTCTTC